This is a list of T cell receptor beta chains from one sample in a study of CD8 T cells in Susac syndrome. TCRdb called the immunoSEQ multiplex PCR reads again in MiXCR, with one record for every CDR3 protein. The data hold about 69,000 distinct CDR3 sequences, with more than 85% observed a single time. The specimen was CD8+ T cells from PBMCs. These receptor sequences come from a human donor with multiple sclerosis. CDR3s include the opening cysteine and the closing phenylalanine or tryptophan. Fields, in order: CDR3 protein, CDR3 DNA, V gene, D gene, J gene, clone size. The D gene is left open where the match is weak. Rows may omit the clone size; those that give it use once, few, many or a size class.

CDR3: CASSLRLNVGSNEQFF
DNA: TGTGCCAGCAGCCTAAGGCTCAATGTGGGGAGCAATGAGCAGTTCTTC
V: TRBV7-3
D: .
J: TRBJ2-1
size: .

CDR3: CASSFQGADTQYF
DNA: TGTGCCAGCAGCTTTCAGGGGGCGGATACGCAGTATTTT
V: TRBV11-2
D: TRBD1
J: TRBJ2-3
size: .

CDR3: CASSNLGGRGVEQYF
DNA: TGCGCCAGCAGTAACCTAGGGGGGAGGGGGGTCGAGCAGTACTTC
V: TRBV10-1
D: .
J: TRBJ2-7
size: .

CDR3: CASSEGFEQYF
DNA: TGTGCCAGCAGTGAGGGCTTTGAGCAGTACTTC
V: TRBV6-1
D: .
J: TRBJ2-7
size: few

CDR3: CASRGWGRERHNEQFF
DNA: TGTGCCAGCAGGGGATGGGGGCGGGAGCGCCACAATGAGCAGTTCTTC
V: TRBV2
D: .
J: TRBJ2-1
size: .

CDR3: CASSPPPGTDTQYF
DNA: TGTGCCAGCAGCCCACCGCCGGGGACAGATACGCAGTATTTT
V: TRBV7-8
D: .
J: TRBJ2-3
size: .

CDR3: CASSPAPRGTQYF
DNA: TGTGCCAGCAGTCCCGCCCCTCGGGGGACCCAGTACTTC
V: TRBV28
D: .
J: TRBJ2-5
size: .

CDR3: CASSQNTEAFF
DNA: TGTGCCAGTAGTCAAAACACTGAAGCTTTCTTT
V: TRBV19
D: .
J: TRBJ1-1
size: few

CDR3: CASSLSGLAGEVGTGELFF
DNA: TGTGCCAGCAGCTTAAGTGGACTAGCGGGAGAGGTTGGCACCGGGGAGCTGTTTTTT
V: TRBV7-8
D: TRBD2
J: TRBJ2-2
size: .

CDR3: CASSVGFGDGYEQYF
DNA: TGTGCCAGCAGCGTAGGATTTGGAGACGGCTACGAGCAGTACTTC
V: TRBV9
D: .
J: TRBJ2-7
size: .

CDR3: CASSFRLAGNTGELFF
DNA: TGTGCCAGCAGTTTTCGTCTAGCGGGAAACACCGGGGAGCTGTTTTTT
V: TRBV28
D: TRBD2
J: TRBJ2-2
size: .

CDR3: CAWNLAGDWNEQFF
DNA: TGTGCCTGGAATCTAGCGGGAGACTGGAATGAGCAGTTCTTC
V: TRBV30
D: TRBD2
J: TRBJ2-1
size: .

CDR3: CASSPGHGYTF
DNA: TGTGCCAGCAGCCCGGGGCATGGCTACACCTTC
V: TRBV6-5
D: .
J: TRBJ1-2
size: .

CDR3: CASSLWGSGGGETQYF
DNA: TGTGCCAGCAGCTTGTGGGGTAGCGGGGGAGGAGAGACCCAGTACTTC
V: TRBV5-6
D: TRBD2
J: TRBJ2-5
size: .

CDR3: CAKAGGHSNEKLFF
DNA: TGTGCCAAGGCCGGGGGACATAGTAATGAAAAACTGTTTTTT
V: TRBV25-1
D: .
J: TRBJ1-4
size: .

CDR3: CASSLARDKHIQYF
DNA: TGTGCCAGCAGTTTAGCTCGGGACAAGCACATTCAGTACTTC
V: TRBV12-3/TRBV12-4
D: .
J: TRBJ2-4
size: .

CDR3: CSATREESSANYGYTF
DNA: TGCAGTGCTACGCGGGAGGAATCCTCAGCTAACTATGGCTACACCTTC
V: TRBV20-1
D: .
J: TRBJ1-2
size: .

CDR3: CSVLTGDNEKLFF
DNA: TGCAGCGTTCTAACAGGGGACAACGAAAAACTGTTTTTT
V: TRBV29-1
D: TRBD1
J: TRBJ1-4
size: .

CDR3: CASSAVVGSTEAFF
DNA: TGTGCCAGCAGCGCCGTCGTGGGGAGCACTGAAGCTTTCTTT
V: TRBV9
D: .
J: TRBJ1-1
size: .

CDR3: CASSPGIGSNQPQHF
DNA: TGTGCCAGCAGTCCCGGAATAGGGAGCAATCAGCCCCAGCATTTT
V: TRBV6-5
D: .
J: TRBJ1-5
size: .

CDR3: CASSLGAGPPYEQYF
DNA: TGTGCCAGCAGTTTAGGGGCAGGTCCCCCCTACGAGCAGTACTTC
V: TRBV28
D: .
J: TRBJ2-7
size: .

CDR3: CASSPGVGGEYEQYF
DNA: TGTGCCAGCAGTCCCGGCGTGGGGGGCGAATACGAGCAGTACTTC
V: TRBV3-1
D: .
J: TRBJ2-7
size: .

CDR3: CATSDSPNPYEQYF
DNA: TGTGCCACCAGTGATTCCCCAAATCCCTACGAGCAGTACTTC
V: TRBV24-1
D: .
J: TRBJ2-7
size: .

CDR3: CASSISAGSNQPQHF
DNA: TGTGCCAGTAGTATATCGGCGGGGAGCAATCAGCCCCAGCATTTT
V: TRBV19
D: .
J: TRBJ1-5
size: .

CDR3: CASSLAGTSGSNEQFF
DNA: TGCGCCAGCAGCTTGGCCGGGACTAGCGGGTCAAATGAGCAGTTCTTC
V: TRBV5-1
D: TRBD2
J: TRBJ2-1
size: once

CDR3: CASSVGVSSTDTQYF
DNA: TGTGCCAGCAGCGTAGGGGTCAGTAGCACAGATACGCAGTATTTT
V: TRBV9
D: .
J: TRBJ2-3
size: .

CDR3: CASSQVKRRTGAKFF
DNA: TGTGCCAGCAGCCAAGTCAAGAGGCGGACAGGGGCTAAGTTCTTC
V: TRBV3-1
D: TRBD1
J: TRBJ2-1
size: .

CDR3: CASSPDTHKSSYGQYF
DNA: TGTGCCAGCAGCCCTGACACCCACAAGAGCTCCTACGGGCAGTACTTC
V: TRBV3-1
D: .
J: TRBJ2-7
size: .

CDR3: CASRVLNTEAFF
DNA: TGTGCCAGCAGGGTCTTAAACACTGAAGCTTTCTTT
V: TRBV12-3/TRBV12-4
D: .
J: TRBJ1-1
size: .

CDR3: CASSYSGTSGGTDTQYF
DNA: TGTGCCAGCAGCTACTCCGGGACTAGCGGGGGCACAGATACGCAGTATTTT
V: TRBV11-2
D: TRBD2
J: TRBJ2-3
size: .

CDR3: CSADYQETQYF
DNA: TGCAGCGCAGATTACCAAGAGACCCAGTACTTC
V: TRBV29-1
D: .
J: TRBJ2-5
size: .

CDR3: CASWGTGTNQPQHF
DNA: TGTGCCAGTTGGGGGACAGGGACCAATCAGCCCCAGCATTTT
V: TRBV19
D: TRBD1
J: TRBJ1-5
size: .

CDR3: CASSQGTRIDEQYF
DNA: TGCGCCAGCAGCCAAGGGACACGGATCGACGAGCAGTACTTC
V: TRBV4-3
D: .
J: TRBJ2-7
size: .

CDR3: CASSSLAGGPMWYNEQFF
DNA: TGTGCCAGCAGCTCACTAGCGGGAGGGCCGATGTGGTACAATGAGCAGTTCTTC
V: TRBV7-2
D: TRBD2
J: TRBJ2-1
size: .

CDR3: CASSFLGLAGEYF
DNA: TGTGCCAGCAGTTTCCTAGGACTAGCGGGGGAGTACTTC
V: TRBV28
D: TRBD2
J: TRBJ2-5
size: .

CDR3: CASSWTAGGTEAFF
DNA: TGTGCCAGCAGTTGGACGGCGGGGGGGACTGAAGCTTTCTTT
V: TRBV6-5
D: .
J: TRBJ1-1
size: .

CDR3: CASSQGTGTLEEQYF
DNA: TGCGCCAGCAGCCAAGGGACAGGGACACTTGAAGAGCAGTACTTC
V: TRBV4-3
D: TRBD1
J: TRBJ2-7
size: .

CDR3: CASSLQGNSPLHF
DNA: TGTGCCAGCAGCTTACAGGGGAATTCACCCCTCCACTTT
V: TRBV13
D: .
J: TRBJ1-6
size: .

CDR3: CASSWGWGTGGYEQFF
DNA: TGTGCCAGCAGCTGGGGTTGGGGGACAGGGGGCTATGAGCAGTTCTTC
V: TRBV5-6
D: TRBD1
J: TRBJ2-1
size: .

CDR3: CASGVADTQYF
DNA: TGTGCCAGCGGAGTGGCAGATACGCAGTATTTT
V: TRBV6-2/TRBV6-3
D: .
J: TRBJ2-3
size: .

CDR3: CASSAGGEQYF
DNA: TGTGCCAGCAGTGCGGGTGGCGAGCAGTACTTC
V: TRBV6-1
D: .
J: TRBJ2-7
size: .

CDR3: CASSLGRKGARETQYF
DNA: TGCGCCAGCAGCTTGGGTCGGAAGGGGGCTCGGGAGACCCAGTACTTC
V: TRBV5-1
D: TRBD1
J: TRBJ2-5
size: .

CDR3: CASSLEQAVLTDTQYF
DNA: TGTGCCAGCAGTTTAGAACAGGCCGTACTCACAGATACGCAGTATTTT
V: TRBV28
D: .
J: TRBJ2-3
size: .

CDR3: CASSLEQTRTDTQYF
DNA: TGTGCCAGCAGCTTAGAACAGACTCGCACAGATACGCAGTATTTT
V: TRBV7-6
D: .
J: TRBJ2-3
size: .

CDR3: CASSLWDRVGGELFF
DNA: TGTGCCAGCAGCTTATGGGATCGCGTGGGGGGGGAGCTGTTTTTT
V: TRBV7-8
D: .
J: TRBJ2-2
size: .

CDR3: CASSQVNGGGRTF
DNA: TGTGCCAGCAGCCAAGTAAACGGGGGCGGGAGGACCTTC
V: TRBV3-1
D: .
J: TRBJ1-2
size: .

CDR3: CASSRTGGRTEAFF
DNA: TGCGCCAGCAGCCGGACAGGGGGAAGGACTGAAGCTTTCTTT
V: TRBV5-1
D: TRBD1
J: TRBJ1-1
size: .

CDR3: CASSPFKRVNTEAFF
DNA: TGTGCCAGCAGCCCCTTTAAAAGGGTGAACACTGAAGCTTTCTTT
V: TRBV12-3/TRBV12-4
D: .
J: TRBJ1-1
size: .

CDR3: CASSEGEVGEKLFF
DNA: TGTGCCAGCAGCGAAGGGGAGGTTGGTGAAAAACTGTTTTTT
V: TRBV9
D: .
J: TRBJ1-4
size: .

CDR3: CASSFPGPQHF
DNA: TGTGCCAGCAGTTTCCCAGGGCCCCAGCATTTT
V: TRBV28
D: .
J: TRBJ1-5
size: .

CDR3: CSARPRDSLDYEQYF
DNA: TGCAGTGCTAGACCAAGGGACAGCCTAGATTACGAGCAGTACTTC
V: TRBV20-1
D: TRBD1
J: TRBJ2-7
size: few

CDR3: CASSQDAGGLDEQFF
DNA: TGCGCCAGCAGCCAAGATGCGGGGGGGCTGGATGAGCAGTTCTTC
V: TRBV4-1
D: TRBD2
J: TRBJ2-1
size: .

CDR3: CASEQGYSNQPQHF
DNA: TGTGCCAGCGAACAGGGCTATAGCAATCAGCCCCAGCATTTT
V: TRBV19
D: .
J: TRBJ1-5
size: .

CDR3: CASRGGAGGVYTQYF
DNA: TGCGCCAGCCGGGGGGGAGCGGGAGGCGTGTATACGCAGTATTTT
V: TRBV4-3
D: TRBD2
J: TRBJ2-3
size: .

CDR3: CASRAGGAQETQYF
DNA: TGTGCCAGCCGGGCCGGGGGAGCCCAAGAGACCCAGTACTTC
V: TRBV27
D: .
J: TRBJ2-5
size: .

CDR3: CASSRSGGLLTDTQYF
DNA: TGTGCCAGCAGCCGATCCGGGGGACTCCTCACAGATACGCAGTATTTT
V: TRBV9
D: .
J: TRBJ2-3
size: .

CDR3: CASSLWGPDTQYF
DNA: TGTGCCAGCAGTTTATGGGGGCCAGATACGCAGTATTTT
V: TRBV28
D: .
J: TRBJ2-3
size: .